A selection of T cell receptor beta chains follows, all from one sample in a study of PD-1 blockade in classical Hodgkin lymphoma. Sequenced by immunoSEQ multiplex PCR; TCRdb stores in-frame clones only, minus some. The table records under 20,000 clones, around four fifths of them present only once. The sequenced material came from CD4+ T cells from blood. Receptors were obtained from a human donor with classical Hodgkin lymphoma. The CDR3 runs from the conserved cysteine through the conserved F or W. The D gene is left open where the match is weak. The size of a clone is reported for some rows only, either as once, few or many, or as a class for expanded clones.

TRBJ1-2,13,-,once,TRBV6-1,TGTGCCAGCATAATCGGGGGCGGGTATGGCTACACCTTC,CASIIGGGYGYTF
TRBJ2-1,14,-,-,TRBV6-1,TGTGCCAGCAGTGGGAGAGGAATCTACAATGAGCAGTTCTTC,CASSGRGIYNEQFF
TRBJ2-7,13,-,-,TRBV5-3,TGTGCCAGAAGCGGGGAGAACAAATCCAATCCGGACTTC,CARSGENKSNPDF
TRBJ1-2,14,-,-,TRBV15,TGTGCCACCAGCAGAGGGGGACTGCCCTATGGCTACACCTTC,CATSRGGLPYGYTF
TRBJ1-5,13,-,few,TRBV10-1,TGCGCCAGCAGTGAAGCGGGTGGTCAGCCCCAGCATTTT,CASSEAGGQPQHF
TRBJ1-5,14,-,-,TRBV7-2,TGTGCCAGCAGCTTAGTCGGCGGGTCGGAGCCCCAGCATTTT,CASSLVGGSEPQHF
TRBJ2-1,18,TRBD1,-,TRBV2,TGTGCCAGCAGTGAACATAGAGGGGGCCTGAGCTCCTACAATGAGCAGTTCTTC,CASSEHRGGLSSYNEQFF
TRBJ2-7,18,TRBD1,-,TRBV28,TGTGCCAGCAGTTTATTATCTAGCGGGACAGGGGGGAGGAACGAGCAGTACTTC,CASSLLSSGTGGRNEQYF
TRBJ1-5,14,-,once,TRBV15,TGTGCCACCAGCGGCAAACAGGGCAATCAGCCCCAGCATTTT,CATSGKQGNQPQHF
TRBJ2-2,13,-,-,TRBV10-1,TGCGCCAGCAGTGACAGGGACCCCGGGGAGCTGTTTTTT,CASSDRDPGELFF
TRBJ1-2,13,-,-,TRBV29-1,TGCAGCGTCGCCCCTACAGGGAACAATGGCTACACCTTC,CSVAPTGNNGYTF
TRBJ1-5,13,-,-,TRBV6-5,TGTGCCAGCAGCAGGGGAGGCAATCAGCCCCAGCATTTT,CASSRGGNQPQHF
TRBJ1-1,15,-,once,TRBV19,TGTGCCAGTAAACGGCGCGGTTTCATGAACACTGAAGCTTTCTTT,CASKRRGFMNTEAFF
TRBJ2-1,14,TRBD2,-,TRBV28,TGTGCCAGCAGTCGTAGCGGGACTTACAATGAGCAGTTCTTC,CASSRSGTYNEQFF
TRBJ1-2,11,-,-,TRBV6-1,TGTGCCAGCCGGGCAGGGTTTGGCTACACCTTC,CASRAGFGYTF
TRBJ2-7,13,-,-,TRBV19,TGTGCCAGTAGTATTTTGGAAGGCTACGAGCAGTACTTC,CASSILEGYEQYF
TRBJ2-3,18,TRBD2,-,TRBV5-8,TGTGCCAGCAGCTCGGGAGCGGGAGAGTGGTTCCTGACAGATACGCAGTATTTT,CASSSGAGEWFLTDTQYF
TRBJ2-2,15,-,-,TRBV18,TGTGCCAGCTCACCGACCACTAGAGGGACCGGGGAGCTGTTTTTT,CASSPTTRGTGELFF
TRBJ1-1,17,TRBD1,-,TRBV9,TGTGCCAGCAGCGTAGATCCGGGACAGGGGGTGAACACTGAAGCTTTCTTT,CASSVDPGQGVNTEAFF
TRBJ2-1,15,-,-,TRBV5-1,TGCGCCAGCAGCCGGGACTTCAGCTCCTACAATGAGCAGTTCTTC,CASSRDFSSYNEQFF
TRBJ1-1,15,-,-,TRBV5-1,TGCGCCAGCAGCTTCTTTTCGGACAGCCCTACTGAAGCTTTCTTT,CASSFFSDSPTEAFF
TRBJ2-3,18,TRBD2,-,TRBV2,TGTGCCAGCAATCCTGGGGGACTAGCGGGAGGGCCAATAGATACGCAGTATTTT,CASNPGGLAGGPIDTQYF
TRBJ2-3,15,-,-,TRBV11-3,TGTGCCAGCAGCTTGGGTGGGGGTGGCACAGATACGCAGTATTTT,CASSLGGGGTDTQYF
TRBJ2-7,15,TRBD1,-,TRBV7-2,TGTGCCAGCAGCTACGTGGGGACAGACCCTTACGAGCAGTACTTC,CASSYVGTDPYEQYF
TRBJ2-1,14,-,-,TRBV27,TGTGCCAGCACCGCTGTGAGAACCTACAATGAGCAGTTCTTC,CASTAVRTYNEQFF